This TCR beta chain came from a study of T-cell reconstitution after alpha-beta-depleted transplantation in children. General observations from the study: The origin of high day-60 TCRbeta diversity in some patients lay in surviving recipient T cells and thymic progenitors. After transplant, at about two months, alpha-beta T cells were reportedly derived from several hundred expanded graft clones. Newly produced T cells mostly accounted for T-cell counts and diversity one year post-transplant.

CDR1 is SEHNR, CDR2 FQNEAQ, per germline (reference sequence). This CDR3 spans 15 amino acids. Remarks on this clonotype: Antigen: not known. One end of the junction varies from germline; a read error may be responsible.

Unique molecular identifiers were used to barcode this TCRbeta library. TCRdb reanalysed the PCR reads using MiXCR and keeps one entry per CDR3 protein. The sample lists hundreds of thousands of distinct CDR3 sequences, approximately 14% occurring once. The sample in question was PBMCs, obtained before TCRalphabeta/CD19-depleted stem cell transplant. This chain links TRBV7-9 with TRBJ2-7; a possible D gene is TRBD2 (6 bases). The receptor was isolated from a girl aged 2 to 10 with congenital amegakaryocytic thrombocytopenia, due to receive a stem cell transplant. The DNA of the CDR3 is TGTGCCAGCAGCGTTGGAGGGGACTTCACCTACGAGCACTACTTC. Protein sequence: CASSVGGDFTYEHYF.